What follows are 30 T cell receptor beta chains derived from one specimen sequenced in a study of blood T cell repertoires in COVID-19. Using immunoSEQ multiplex PCR, the repertoire was profiled, and TCRdb retains in-frame clones only, with some absent. The table shows approximately 150,000 clones, with 80% to 90% occurring only once. Sequenced sample: peripheral blood. These receptors came from a woman between 50 and 59 years old with acute or convalescent COVID-19.

The J gene is TRBJ2-7, the V gene TRBV4-2, with D possibly matching TRBD1 (6 bases). This CDR3 has 14 residues. Germline CDR1 is LGHNA and CDR2 is YNFKEQ. Between the trimmed V and J ends, which lost 2 bases and 4 bases, there was a span of 12 bases. As DNA, the CDR3 is TGTGCCAGCAGCCAACCGGGACAAATATACGAGCAGTACTTC. This translates into CASSQPGQIYEQYF.

The chain is built from TRBV2 and TRBJ1-5; weak D call: TRBD1 (5 bases). Trimming shortened V by 4 bases and J by 2 bases, and 12 bases separated the two germline ends. Germline CDR1 and CDR2: SNHLY and FYNNEI. CDR3 length equals 15 residues. The CDR3 DNA follows: TGTGCCAGCAGTGGCGGGGCTTGGGGCAATCAGCCCCAGCATTTT. It is translated as CASSGGAWGNQPQHF.

The chain has TRBV5-8 and TRBJ1-5, with D perhaps TRBD1 (6 bases). Trimming cost V 4 bases and J 5 bases, with 16 bases left between them. CDR1 SGHTS and CDR2 YDEGEE come from the germline V gene. The length of the CDR3 is 15 residues. The CDR3 region has the DNA TGTGCCAGCAGCGCTACAGGGTACGGTTATCAGCCCCAGCATTTT. It specifies CASSATGYGYQPQHF.

V and J are TRBV7-3 and TRBJ1-2; TRBD1 matches 10 bases. The CDR3 covers 15 residues. Germline loops: CDR1 SGHTA, CDR2 FQGTGA. V was clipped by 4 bases and J by 7 bases; unmatched bases: 9. The CDR3 DNA sequence: TGTGCCAGCAGCTCTATGACAGGGGGCGCGAGTGGCTACACCTTC. Translation gives CASSSMTGGASGYTF.

The CDR3 sequence: CASSPQGSGDEQFF. The CDR3 region has the DNA TGTGCCAGCAGTCCACAGGGGAGCGGCGATGAGCAGTTCTTC. This chain links TRBV27 with TRBJ2-1; TRBD1 matches 7 bases. J lost 8 bases, V lost 5 bases, and 9 bases had no gene match. This CDR3 is built from 14 residues. In germline, CDR1 is MNHEY, CDR2 SMNVEV (reference sequence).

The chain carries TRBV5-4 and TRBJ1-1; perhaps TRBD1 as D (5 bases). Trimming removed 3 bases from V and 4 bases from J, with 16 bases in between. This CDR3 has 15 residues. Germline lookup yields CDR1 SGHNT and CDR2 YYREEE (reference sequence). The CDR3 protein is CASSSRGGSGTEAFF. The DNA of the CDR3 is TGTGCCAGCAGCTCGCGGGGGGGGTCGGGCACTGAAGCTTTCTTT.

This clone was seen more than once but under ten times. V gene TRBV27 combines with J gene TRBJ2-3; the match to TRBD2 covers 10 bases. This CDR3 has 15 residues. V lost 3 bases to trimming and J lost 3 bases; unmatched junction nucleotides: 3. Germline V lookup: CDR1 MNHEY, CDR2 SMNVEV (reference sequence). The CDR3 DNA sequence: TGTGCCAGCAGTTTCTCACTAGCGGGAACAGATACGCAGTATTTT. Translating gives CASSFSLAGTDTQYF.

The gene calls are TRBV29-1 and TRBJ2-1; D uncertain. Germline V CDR1 and CDR2: SQVTM, ANQGSEA. This CDR3 is built from 9 residues. CDR3 amino acids: CTPTPEQFF. The CDR3 DNA is TGCACACCGACTCCCGAGCAGTTCTTC.

The chain uses TRBV7-9 and TRBJ1-5; tentative D call: TRBD1 (5 bases). Deletions cut 4 bases from V and 6 bases from J, with 16 bases between. Per germline, CDR1 SEHNR and CDR2 FQNEAQ (reference sequence). The CDR3 is 15 amino acids. The chain's CDR3 is CASSSQGGGSQPQHF. The CDR3 DNA sequence: TGTGCCAGCAGCTCGCAGGGAGGAGGGAGTCAGCCCCAGCATTTT.

V is TRBV19 and J is TRBJ1-2; no reliable D call. In germline, CDR1 is LNHDA, CDR2 SQIVND (reference sequence). This CDR3 has 13 amino acids. V lost 6 bases and J lost 5, with 13 bases in between. The CDR3 here is CASSPEVTYGYTF. CDR3 coding DNA: TGTGCCAGTAGCCCGGAGGTGACTTATGGCTACACCTTC.

The chain carries TRBV24-1 and TRBJ1-1; D ambiguous. The CDR3 runs 14 residues. The germline V and J ends were trimmed by 3 bases and 8 bases, with 15 bases remaining between them. Germline CDR1 and CDR2: KGHDR and SFDVKD. The CDR3 DNA reads TGTGCCACCAGTGATGCACCGACACGGAACGAAGCTTTCTTT. It encodes CATSDAPTRNEAFF.

This clone was seen only a few times. The genes are TRBV2 and TRBJ2-7; 7 nucleotides agree with TRBD1. The CDR3 is 15 amino acids. The V gene end was trimmed by 7 bases and the J gene end by 3 bases; junction bases not matched to a gene: 12. Germline loops: CDR1 SNHLY, CDR2 FYNNEI. CDR3 loop: CASTGTGTEIYEQYF. DNA of the CDR3: TGTGCCAGCACAGGGACCGGGACAGAAATCTACGAGCAGTACTTC.

This clone has only one observation. The rearrangement links TRBV27 to TRBJ2-1; possibly TRBD2 for D (6 bases). Germline V gene data show CDR1 as MNHEY and CDR2 as SMNVEV (reference sequence). The CDR3 has 16 residues. Trimming pared 3 bases from V and 0 bases from J, leaving 12 bases between. The CDR3: CASSLWGGTSYNEQFF. The CDR3 region has the DNA TGTGCCAGCAGTTTGTGGGGCGGGACCTCCTACAATGAGCAGTTCTTC.

The chain is built from TRBV6-2 or TRBV6-3 and TRBJ1-3; D remains unclear. The V gene's germline CDR1 is MNHEY and CDR2 SVGEGT. The V and J ends lost 0 bases and 2 bases respectively, with 5 bases between them. This CDR3 has 14 residues. The CDR3 spells CASSYSSAGNTIYF. CDR3 DNA: TGTGCCAGCAGTTACTCCTCGGCTGGAAACACCATATATTTT.

The rearrangement links TRBV4-1 to TRBJ1-2; 12 bases are a match to TRBD1. V trimming: 6 bases; J trimming: 8 bases; junction bases outside the gene matches: 13. From germline, CDR1 is MGHRA and CDR2 YSYEKL. This CDR3 contains 16 residues. The CDR3 here is CASSWSGTGGVGGYTF. DNA for the CDR3: TGCGCCAGCAGTTGGTCCGGGACAGGGGGCGTCGGCGGCTACACCTTC.

This clone appeared once. V and J are TRBV3-1 (or the pseudogene TRBV3-2) and TRBJ1-4, with a weak D call TRBD1 (6 bases). Per the germline V gene, CDR1 is LGHDT and CDR2 is YNNKEL (reference sequence). V shed 8 bases and J shed 8 bases, with 15 bases lying between them. CDR3 size: 13 residues. The CDR3 sequence: CASQQGVWEKLFF. The CDR3 coding sequence is TGTGCCAGCCAACAGGGTGTGTGGGAAAAACTGTTTTTT.

This clone was observed at least ten times. The genes are TRBV27 and TRBJ2-2; D ambiguous. V dropped 5 bases and J dropped 1 base, with 11 bases sitting between them. CDR1 and CDR2 from the germline V gene are MNHEY and SMNVEV (reference sequence). There are 15 residues in the CDR3. CDR3 sequence (DNA): TGTGCCAGCAGTACTGGTCCCTGGAACACCGGGGAGCTGTTTTTT. Protein sequence: CASSTGPWNTGELFF.

The gene calls are TRBV7-2 and TRBJ2-7; possibly TRBD1 for D (6 bases). Trimming shortened V by 2 bases and J by 2 bases, and 13 bases separated the two germline ends. CDR1 SGHTA and CDR2 FQGNSA come from the germline V gene. The CDR3 extends over 15 amino acids. The CDR3 bases are TGTGCCAGCAGCTTACGGAGCAGGGGAACCTACGAGCAGTACTTC. As protein: CASSLRSRGTYEQYF.

V usage is TRBV9 and J usage is TRBJ1-1; D unclear. V shed 0 bases and J shed 3 bases, with 9 bases lying between them. This CDR3 comprises 14 residues. Per the germline V gene, CDR1 is SGDLS and CDR2 is YYNGEE. CDR3 residues: CASSVGPSDTEAFF. CDR3 bases: TGTGCCAGCAGCGTAGGACCCAGCGACACTGAAGCTTTCTTT.

This clone came up once. In DNA, the CDR3 is TGTGCCAGCTCATACACTGAAGCTTTCTTT. This codes for CASSYTEAFF. The chain has TRBV6-5 and TRBJ1-1; D gene ambiguous. Germline CDR1 MNHEY, CDR2 SVGAGI. Trimming took 8 bases from V and 3 from J, leaving 4 bases between them. The CDR3 spans 10 residues.

The chain has TRBV19 and TRBJ1-1, with a possible D match to TRBD1 (5 bases). V lost 4 bases to trimming and J lost 2 bases, with 14 bases between them. Per the germline V gene, CDR1 is LNHDA and CDR2 is SQIVND (reference sequence). CDR3 length equals 15 residues. The CDR3 reads CASSSGGRSNTEAFF. The CDR3 nucleotides read TGTGCCAGTAGTAGTGGGGGGAGATCCAACACTGAAGCTTTCTTT.

This chain links TRBV6-5 with TRBJ2-7; tentative D call: TRBD1 (5 bases). V was cut by 0 bases and J by 1 base, with 7 bases left in between. Germline lookup yields CDR1 MNHEY and CDR2 SVGAGI. This CDR3 region has 14 residues. In nucleotides, the CDR3 is TGTGCCAGCAGTTACTCTCCAGGGTCCTACGAGCAGTACTTC. This sequence encodes CASSYSPGSYEQYF.

This chain links TRBV4-2 with TRBJ2-6; 7 nucleotides agree with TRBD1. Germline V gives CDR1 LGHNA, CDR2 YNFKEQ. Trimming at V came to 2 bases and at J to 0 bases, leaving 1 base not matched to a gene. The CDR3 runs to 16 residues. The CDR3 DNA reads TGTGCCAGCAGCCAAAGACAGGGCTCTGGGGCCAACGTCCTGACTTTC. It is translated as CASSQRQGSGANVLTF.

The CDR3: CASSFDSISTDTQYF. The CDR3 DNA follows: TGTGCCAGCAGCTTTGACAGTATTAGCACAGATACGCAGTATTTT. This rearrangement joins TRBV7-6 to TRBJ2-3, with a possible D match to TRBD1 (5 bases). V shed 3 bases and J shed 0 bases, with 10 bases lying between them. The CDR3 totals 15 residues. Germline V gives CDR1 SGHVS, CDR2 FNYEAQ.

This chain connects TRBV4-2 to TRBJ2-7; 12 positions match TRBD2. Losses at the gene ends were 0 bases for V and 5 bases for J; bases not matched to a gene: 5. Germline loops: CDR1 LGHNA, CDR2 YNFKEQ. The CDR3 spans 16 residues. For the CDR3, the DNA is TGTGCCAGCAGCCAAGAACAGACTAGCGGGAGTCACGAGCAGTACTTC. This encodes CASSQEQTSGSHEQYF.

This clone has only a few counts. Other DNA sequences of this sample code for an identical CDR3. The rearrangement links TRBV7-8 to TRBJ1-1; the D gene is possibly TRBD1 (5 bases). CDR1 SGHVS and CDR2 FQNEAQ come from the germline V gene. Deletions cut 2 bases from V and 1 base from J, with 5 bases between. The CDR3 contains 13 residues. This CDR3 reads CASSLQGNTEAFF. CDR3 sequence (DNA): TGTGCCAGCAGCTTACAGGGGAACACTGAAGCTTTCTTT.

J is TRBJ2-5 and V is TRBV18, with D maybe TRBD1 (6 bases). The CDR3 runs 15 residues. Germline V gives CDR1 KGHSH, CDR2 LQKENI. V was trimmed by 0 bases and J by 1 base, leaving 9 bases between them. CDR3 sequence (DNA): TGTGCCAGCTCACCACCCGGGACACCCCAAGAGACCCAGTACTTC. Translation gives CASSPPGTPQETQYF. The variable domain in full, with the rest retrieved from reference TRBV18 and TRBJ2-5, is NAGVMQNPRHLVRRRGQEARLRCSPMKGHSHVYWYRQLPEEGLKFMVYLQKENIIDESGMPKERFSAEFPKEGPSILRIQQVVRGDSAAYFCASSPPGTPQETQYFGPGTRLLVL.

V usage is TRBV2 and J usage is TRBJ1-3, with 8 bases lining up with TRBD1. CDR3 length: 13 amino acids. Germline V gene sequence: CDR1 SNHLY, CDR2 FYNNEI. V shed 9 bases and J 2 bases; nucleotides not matched to a gene: 3. The CDR3 DNA is TGTGCCAGTAAGGGACAGGCTGGAAACACCATATATTTT. This gives the protein CASKGQAGNTIYF.

This chain connects TRBV27 to TRBJ2-4, with a possible D match to TRBD1 (6 bases). The germline CDR1 and CDR2 sequences are MNHEY and SMNVEV (reference sequence). This CDR3 is 14 amino acids long. Trimming took 5 bases from V and 6 from J, leaving 14 bases between them. CDR3 protein: CASSLQGRLNIQYF. CDR3 DNA: TGTGCCAGCAGTCTGCAGGGGCGGTTAAACATTCAGTACTTC.

J is TRBJ1-6 and V is TRBV2; D is uncertain. This CDR3 region has 12 residues. CDR1 is SNHLY and CDR2 is FYNNEI in the germline V gene. Trimming took off 7 bases at V and 9 bases at J, with 10 bases between the two ends. The CDR3 is CASTPRGSPLHF. CDR3 DNA: TGTGCCAGCACCCCCCGGGGTTCACCCCTCCACTTT.